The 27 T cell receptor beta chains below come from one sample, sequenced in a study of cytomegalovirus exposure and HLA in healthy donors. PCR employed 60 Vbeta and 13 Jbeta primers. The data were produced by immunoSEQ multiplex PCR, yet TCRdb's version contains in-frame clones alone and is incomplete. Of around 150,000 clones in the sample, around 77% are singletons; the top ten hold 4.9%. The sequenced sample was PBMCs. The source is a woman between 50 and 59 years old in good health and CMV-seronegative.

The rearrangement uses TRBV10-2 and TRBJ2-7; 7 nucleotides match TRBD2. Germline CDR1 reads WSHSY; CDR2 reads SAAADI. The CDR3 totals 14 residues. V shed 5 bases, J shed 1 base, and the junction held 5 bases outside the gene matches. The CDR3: CASSSTSPSYEQYF. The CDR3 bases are TGCGCCAGCAGTTCGACTAGCCCATCCTACGAGCAGTACTTC.

The CDR3 is CASSQERDAGGSTDTQYF. Here the CDR3 DNA reads TGCGCCAGCAGCCAAGAAAGAGACGCGGGGGGGAGCACAGATACGCAGTATTTT. V is TRBV4-1 and J is TRBJ2-3; 9 nucleotides align to TRBD2. The ends lost 0 bases at V and 0 bases at J; junction bases unmatched: 7. From germline, CDR1 is MGHRA and CDR2 YSYEKL. CDR3 length equals 18 residues.

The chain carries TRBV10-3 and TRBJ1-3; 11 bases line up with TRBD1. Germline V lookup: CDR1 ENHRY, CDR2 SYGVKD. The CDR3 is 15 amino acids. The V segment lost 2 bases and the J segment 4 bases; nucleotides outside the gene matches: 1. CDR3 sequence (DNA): TGTGCCATCAGTGAGGGACAGGGGGCGGGAAACACCATATATTTT. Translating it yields CAISEGQGAGNTIYF.

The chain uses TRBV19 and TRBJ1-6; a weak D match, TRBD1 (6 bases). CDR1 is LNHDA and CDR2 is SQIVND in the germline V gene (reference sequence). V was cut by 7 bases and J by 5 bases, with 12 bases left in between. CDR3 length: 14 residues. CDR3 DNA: TGTGCCAGTACCAGGACAGCTAATAATTCACCCCTCCACTTT. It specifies CASTRTANNSPLHF.

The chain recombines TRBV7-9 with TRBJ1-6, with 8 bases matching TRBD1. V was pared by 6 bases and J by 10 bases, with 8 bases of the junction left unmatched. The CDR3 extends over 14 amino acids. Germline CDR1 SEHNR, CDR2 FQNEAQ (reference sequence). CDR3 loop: CASRSPGGKSPLHF. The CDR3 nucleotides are TGTGCCAGCAGGTCTCCAGGGGGCAAATCACCCCTCCACTTT.

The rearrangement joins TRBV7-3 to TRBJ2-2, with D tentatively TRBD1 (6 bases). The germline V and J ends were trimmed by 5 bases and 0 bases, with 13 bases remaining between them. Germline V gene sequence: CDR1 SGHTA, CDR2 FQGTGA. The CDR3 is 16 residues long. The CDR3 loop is CASSPQGNTNTGELFF. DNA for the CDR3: TGTGCCAGCAGCCCCCAGGGGAATACGAACACCGGGGAGCTGTTTTTT. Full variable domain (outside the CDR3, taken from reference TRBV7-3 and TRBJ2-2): GAGVSQTPSNKVTEKGKYVELRCDPISGHTALYWYRQSLGQGPEFLIYFQGTGAADDSGLPNDRFFAVRPEGSVSTLKIQRTERGDSAVYLCASSPQGNTNTGELFFGEGSRLTVL.

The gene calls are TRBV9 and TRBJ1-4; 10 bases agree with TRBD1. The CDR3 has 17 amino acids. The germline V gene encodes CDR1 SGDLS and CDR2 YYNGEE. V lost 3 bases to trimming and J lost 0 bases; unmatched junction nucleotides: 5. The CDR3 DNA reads TGTGCCAGCAGCGGCGGGACAGGGGTTTCAACTAATGAAAAACTGTTTTTT. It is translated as CASSGGTGVSTNEKLFF.

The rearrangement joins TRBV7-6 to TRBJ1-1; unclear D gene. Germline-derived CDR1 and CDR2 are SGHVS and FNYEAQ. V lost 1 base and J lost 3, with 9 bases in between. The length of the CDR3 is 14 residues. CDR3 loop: CASSLGTRDTEAFF. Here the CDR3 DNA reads TGTGCCAGCAGCTTAGGCACTCGAGACACTGAAGCTTTCTTT.

CDR3 in DNA: TGCAGCGTTGGGGGGACAGGGGAGCTCCAAGAGACCCAGTACTTC. Protein product: CSVGGTGELQETQYF. This rearrangement joins TRBV29-1 to TRBJ2-5, with TRBD1 matching over 10 bases. The CDR3 runs to 15 residues. Germline assignment: CDR1 SQVTM and CDR2 ANQGSEA. V trimming: 4 bases; J trimming: 1 base; junction bases outside the gene matches: 6.

CDR3 region: CASSLGRGNTIYF. The CDR3 DNA reads as TGTGCCAGCAGCTTAGGCAGAGGAAACACCATATATTTT. The rearrangement uses TRBV11-3 and TRBJ1-3; D ambiguous. Germline V gene data show CDR1 as SGHNT and CDR2 as YENEEA. V was trimmed by 1 base and J by 4 bases, leaving 5 bases between them. This CDR3 has 13 residues. The variable domain in full, with the rest retrieved from reference TRBV11-3 and TRBJ1-3, is EAGVVQSPRYKIIEKKQPVAFWCNPISGHNTLYWYLQNLGQGPELLIRYENEEAVDDSQLPKDRFSAERLKGVDSTLKIQPAELGDSAVYLCASSLGRGNTIYFGEGSWLTVV.

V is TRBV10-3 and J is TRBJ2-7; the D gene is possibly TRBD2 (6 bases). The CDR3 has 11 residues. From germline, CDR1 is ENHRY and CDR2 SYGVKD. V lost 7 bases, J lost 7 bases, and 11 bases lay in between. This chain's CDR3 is CAIKEGPEQYF. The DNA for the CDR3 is TGTGCCATCAAGGAGGGGCCAGAGCAGTACTTC.

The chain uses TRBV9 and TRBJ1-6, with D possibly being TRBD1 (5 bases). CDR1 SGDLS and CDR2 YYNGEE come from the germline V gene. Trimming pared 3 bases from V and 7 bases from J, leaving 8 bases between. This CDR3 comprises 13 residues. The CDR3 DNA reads TGTGCCAGCAGCGAGGACATCAATTCACCCCTCCACTTT. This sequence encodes CASSEDINSPLHF.

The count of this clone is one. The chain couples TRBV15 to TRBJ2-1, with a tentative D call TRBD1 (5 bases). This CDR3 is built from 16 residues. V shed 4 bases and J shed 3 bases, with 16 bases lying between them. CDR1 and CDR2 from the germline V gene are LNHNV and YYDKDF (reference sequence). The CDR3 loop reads CATSTRGTWGYNEQFF. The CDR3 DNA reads TGTGCCACCAGCACAAGGGGTACGTGGGGCTACAATGAGCAGTTCTTC.

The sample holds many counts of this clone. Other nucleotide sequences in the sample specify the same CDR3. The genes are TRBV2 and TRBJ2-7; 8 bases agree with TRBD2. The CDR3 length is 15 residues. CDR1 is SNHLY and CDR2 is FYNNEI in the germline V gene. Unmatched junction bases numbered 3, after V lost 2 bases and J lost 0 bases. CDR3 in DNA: TGTGCCAGCAGTGAAAGTAGCGGGGCCTCCTACGAGCAGTACTTC. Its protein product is CASSESSGASYEQYF.

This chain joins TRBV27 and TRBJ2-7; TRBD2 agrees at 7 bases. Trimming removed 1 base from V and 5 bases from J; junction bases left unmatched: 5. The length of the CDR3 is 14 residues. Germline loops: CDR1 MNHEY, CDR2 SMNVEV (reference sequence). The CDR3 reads CASSLWRGFNEQYF. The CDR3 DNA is TGTGCCAGCAGTTTATGGCGGGGGTTCAACGAGCAGTACTTC.

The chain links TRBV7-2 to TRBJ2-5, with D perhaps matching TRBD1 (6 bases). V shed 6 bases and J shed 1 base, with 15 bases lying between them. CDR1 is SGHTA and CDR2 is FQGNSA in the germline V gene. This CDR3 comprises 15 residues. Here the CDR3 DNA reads TGTGCCAGCAGTCTGGTGGTACAGGGCCAAGAGACCCAGTACTTC. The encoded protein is CASSLVVQGQETQYF.

The CDR3 DNA reads as TGTGCCAGCAGCGTGGCGCCAGGGGGCGCTTCCTATAATTCACCCCTCCACTTT. Translation gives CASSVAPGGASYNSPLHF. The chain links TRBV9 to TRBJ1-6, with TRBD1 matching over 8 bases. Germline V lookup: CDR1 SGDLS, CDR2 YYNGEE. V lost 2 bases to trimming and J lost 1 base; unmatched junction nucleotides: 8. This CDR3 has 18 amino acids.

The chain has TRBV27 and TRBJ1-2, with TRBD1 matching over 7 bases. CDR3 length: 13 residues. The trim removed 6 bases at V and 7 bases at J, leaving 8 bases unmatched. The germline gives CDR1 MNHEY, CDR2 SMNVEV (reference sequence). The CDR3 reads CASSRRDRSGYTF. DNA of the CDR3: TGTGCCAGCAGCCGCCGGGACAGATCTGGCTACACCTTC.

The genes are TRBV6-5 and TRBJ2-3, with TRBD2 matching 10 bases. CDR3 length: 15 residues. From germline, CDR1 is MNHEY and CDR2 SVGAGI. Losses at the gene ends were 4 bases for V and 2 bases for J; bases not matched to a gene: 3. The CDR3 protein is CASSLLAGTTDTQYF. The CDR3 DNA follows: TGTGCCAGCAGTTTACTAGCGGGAACCACAGATACGCAGTATTTT.

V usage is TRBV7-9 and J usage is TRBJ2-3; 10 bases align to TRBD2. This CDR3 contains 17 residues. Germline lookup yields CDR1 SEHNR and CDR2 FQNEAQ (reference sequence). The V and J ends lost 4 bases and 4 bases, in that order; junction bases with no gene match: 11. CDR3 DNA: TGTGCCAGCAGCTACCCGAGCGGGGGGGCGTTAGCAGATACGCAGTATTTT. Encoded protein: CASSYPSGGALADTQYF.

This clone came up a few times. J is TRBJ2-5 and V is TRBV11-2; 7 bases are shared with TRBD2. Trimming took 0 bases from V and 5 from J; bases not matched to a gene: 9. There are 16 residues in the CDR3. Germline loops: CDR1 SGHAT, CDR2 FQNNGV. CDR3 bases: TGTGCCAGCAGCTTAGATGGTGGGGAGGGTTCGGAGACCCAGTACTTC. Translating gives CASSLDGGEGSETQYF.

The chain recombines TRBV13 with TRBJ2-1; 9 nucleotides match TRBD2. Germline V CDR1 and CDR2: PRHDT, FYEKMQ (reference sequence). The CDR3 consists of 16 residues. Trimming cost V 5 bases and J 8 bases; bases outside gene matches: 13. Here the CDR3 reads CASSGRRGGGVYEQFF. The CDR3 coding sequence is TGTGCCAGCAGCGGGCGGAGGGGCGGGGGGGTCTATGAGCAGTTCTTC.

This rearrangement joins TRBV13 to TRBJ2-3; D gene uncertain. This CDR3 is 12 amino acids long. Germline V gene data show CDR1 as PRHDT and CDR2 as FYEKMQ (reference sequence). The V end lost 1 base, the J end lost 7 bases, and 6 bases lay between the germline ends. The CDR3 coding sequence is TGTGCCAGCAGCTTAGAGAGGCATACGCAGTATTTT. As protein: CASSLERHTQYF. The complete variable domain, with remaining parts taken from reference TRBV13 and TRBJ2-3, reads AAGVIQSPRHLIKEKRETATLKCYPIPRHDTVYWYQQGPGQDPQFLISFYEKMQSDKGSIPDRFSAQQFSDYHSELNMSSLELGDSALYFCASSLERHTQYFGPGTRLTVL.

For the CDR3, the DNA is TGTGCCAGCAGCTTAGTCAGGAACTTTCCCTACGAGCAGTACTTC. This gives the protein CASSLVRNFPYEQYF. The V gene is TRBV7-2, the J gene TRBJ2-7; the D is unclear. V lost 1 base and J 2 bases, leaving 12 bases between the germline ends. The CDR3 loop spans 15 amino acids. Germline CDR1 and CDR2: SGHTA and FQGNSA.

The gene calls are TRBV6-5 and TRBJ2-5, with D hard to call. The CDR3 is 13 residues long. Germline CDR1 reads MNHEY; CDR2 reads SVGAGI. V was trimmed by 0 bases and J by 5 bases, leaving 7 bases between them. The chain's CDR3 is CASSYSRVETQYF. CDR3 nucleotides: TGTGCCAGCAGTTACTCGAGAGTGGAGACCCAGTACTTC.

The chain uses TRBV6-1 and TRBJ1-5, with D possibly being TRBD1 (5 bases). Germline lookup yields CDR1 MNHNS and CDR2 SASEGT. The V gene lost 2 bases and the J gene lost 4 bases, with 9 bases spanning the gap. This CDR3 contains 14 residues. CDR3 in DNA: TGTGCCAGCAGTGAACTAAGGGGTAATCAGCCCCAGCATTTT. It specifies CASSELRGNQPQHF.

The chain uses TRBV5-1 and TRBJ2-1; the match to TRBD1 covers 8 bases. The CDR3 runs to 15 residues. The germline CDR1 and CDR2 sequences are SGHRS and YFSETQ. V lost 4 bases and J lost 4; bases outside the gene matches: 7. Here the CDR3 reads CASSPNTGGYNEQFF. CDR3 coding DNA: TGCGCCAGCAGCCCGAATACAGGGGGGTACAATGAGCAGTTCTTC.